What follows is one T cell receptor beta chain and its context. The antigen is not known. This sample stems from a study of OX40 agonist ivuxolimab in advanced cancers. In the study overall: Participants, around 80% male, averaged roughly 60 years of age, ranging from roughly 23 to 90. General study points: The antigens recognized by the expanded peripheral T cells, that is their antigen specificity, were not determined.

Produced via immunoSEQ multiplex PCR; TCRdb's table is partial and in-frame only. The sample lists roughly 130,000 clones; over 85% were seen once. Sequencing used CD4+ or CD8+ T cells sorted from blood, obtained in a trial of the OX40 agonist ivuxolimab. The receptor was isolated from an adult with an advanced solid tumor such as melanoma, head and neck, liver or kidney cancer.

CDR3 residues: CASSSKDTPPNYGYTF. CDR3 bases: TGTGCCAGTAGTTCCAAGGACACCCCGCCTAACTATGGCTACACCTTC. The gene calls are TRBV19 and TRBJ1-2; a weak D match, TRBD1 (5 bases). V lost 5 bases and J 0 bases, leaving 16 bases between the germline ends. The germline gives CDR1 LNHDA, CDR2 SQIVND (reference sequence). The CDR3 length is 16 residues. Complete variable domain (other parts from reference TRBV19 and TRBJ1-2): DGGITQSPKYLFRKEGQNVTLSCEQNLNHDAMYWYRQDPGQGLRLIYYSQIVNDFQKGDIAEGYSVSREKKESFPLTVTSAQKNPTAFYLCASSSKDTPPNYGYTFGSGTRLTVV.